Detailed here is one TCR beta chain. This record belongs to a study of blood T cell repertoires in COVID-19. Overall study context: Italy, Spain and the United States were the sources of the convalescent and acute COVID-19 samples. Sources were T cells, B-cell-depleted T cells, or PBMCs; the material itself was cDNA or gDNA.

As processed by the authors: The assay estimated nucleated cells by amplifying reference gene primers. The table came from immunoSEQ multiplex PCR; TCRdb's copy has only in-frame clones and leaves some out. V, J and clone size reflect that table, while D and trimming were determined from the DNA. The table has 35,000 to 45,000 clones, roughly 80% seen once. Per germline, CDR1 MNHEY and CDR2 SVGEGT. V was clipped by 5 bases and J by 4 bases; unmatched bases: 7. CDR3 size: 15 residues. The specimen was peripheral blood. The receptor was derived from a human donor in a cohort sampled during active COVID-19. V gene TRBV6-2 or TRBV6-3 combines with J gene TRBJ2-7; TRBD2 matches 11 bases. CDR3 DNA: TGTGCCAGCAGTGCGCAACTAGCGGGAGAGTACGAGCAGTACTTC. Encoded protein: CASSAQLAGEYEQYF.